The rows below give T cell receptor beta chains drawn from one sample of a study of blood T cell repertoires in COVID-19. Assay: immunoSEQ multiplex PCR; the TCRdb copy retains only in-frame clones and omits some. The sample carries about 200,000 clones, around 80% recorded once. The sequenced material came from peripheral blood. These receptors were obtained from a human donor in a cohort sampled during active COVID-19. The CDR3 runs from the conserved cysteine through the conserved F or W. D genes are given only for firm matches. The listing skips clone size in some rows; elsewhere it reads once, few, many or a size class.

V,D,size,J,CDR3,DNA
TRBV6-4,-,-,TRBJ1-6,CASSGGVGSPLHF,TGTGCCAGCAGTGGGGGGGTTGGGTCACCCCTCCACTTT
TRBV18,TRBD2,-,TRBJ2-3,CASSPLPGLAGGRTDTQYF,TGTGCCAGCTCACCTTTGCCGGGACTAGCGGGAGGGCGCACAGATACGCAGTATTTT
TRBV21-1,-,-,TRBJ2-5,CASSKPHGGQIQETQYF,TGTGCCAGCAGCAAACCCCACGGCGGGCAGATTCAAGAGACCCAGTACTTC
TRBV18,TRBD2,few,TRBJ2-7,CASSPGPLAGAYEQYF,TGTGCCAGCTCCCCCGGACCACTAGCGGGGGCCTACGAGCAGTACTTC
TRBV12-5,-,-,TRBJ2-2,CASGWGETNTGELFF,TGTGCTAGTGGTTGGGGGGAAACGAACACCGGGGAGCTGTTTTTT
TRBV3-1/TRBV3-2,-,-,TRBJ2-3,CASSPTFYLRGTQYF,TGTGCCAGCAGCCCGACTTTTTATTTACGGGGTACGCAGTATTTT
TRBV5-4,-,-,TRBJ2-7,CASSYAGDGDYEQYF,TGTGCCAGCTCGTACGCAGGGGACGGGGACTACGAGCAGTACTTC
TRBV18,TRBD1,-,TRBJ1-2,CASSDGTGVYGYTF,TGTGCCAGCTCAGACGGGACAGGGGTCTATGGCTACACCTTC
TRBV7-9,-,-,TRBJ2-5,CASSLKLGIRQETQYF,TGTGCCAGCAGCTTAAAACTAGGGATCCGCCAAGAGACCCAGTACTTC
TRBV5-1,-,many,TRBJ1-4,CASQLRGSATNEKLFF,TGCGCCAGTCAACTGAGGGGGAGTGCAACTAATGAAAAACTGTTTTTT
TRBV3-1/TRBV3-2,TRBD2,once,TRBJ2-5,CASREGLAGETQYF,TGTGCCAGCAGAGAGGGACTAGCGGGAGAGACCCAGTACTTC
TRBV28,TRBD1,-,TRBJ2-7,CASSLWRQGTEQYF,TGTGCCAGCAGTTTATGGCGACAGGGGACCGAGCAGTACTTC
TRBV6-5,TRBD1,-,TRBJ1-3,CASSSTGGRPNTIYF,TGTGCCAGCAGTTCGACAGGGGGCCGTCCCAACACCATATATTTT
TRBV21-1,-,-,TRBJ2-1,CARRRLPNEQFF,TGTGCCCGCAGGCGACTCCCTAATGAGCAGTTCTTC
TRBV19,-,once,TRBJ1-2,CASSGDRLDHGYTF,TGTGCCAGTAGTGGCGACAGGTTAGACCATGGCTACACCTTC
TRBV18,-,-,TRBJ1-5,CASSPDIISNQPQHF,TGTGCCAGCTCACCGGACATCATTAGCAATCAGCCCCAGCATTTT
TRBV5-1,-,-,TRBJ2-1,CASSLAPGTFSYNEQFF,TGCGCCAGCAGCTTGGCACCCGGGACTTTCTCCTACAATGAGCAGTTCTTC
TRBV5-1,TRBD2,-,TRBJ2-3,CASSLVSGKSTDTQYF,TGCGCCAGCAGCTTGGTTAGCGGGAAAAGCACAGATACGCAGTATTTT
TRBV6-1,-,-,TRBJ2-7,CASSESRFSTYEQYF,TGTGCCAGCAGTGAGTCCCGATTTAGTACTTACGAGCAGTACTTC
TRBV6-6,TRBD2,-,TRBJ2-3,CASSYGGSGISDTQYF,TGTGCCAGCAGTTACGGGGGTAGCGGGATTTCAGATACGCAGTATTTT
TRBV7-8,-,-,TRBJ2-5,CASSLGRQETQYF,TGTGCCAGCAGCTTGGGCAGGCAAGAGACCCAGTACTTC
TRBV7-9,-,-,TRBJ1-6,CASSPGAGPRFPLHF,TGTGCCAGCAGCCCAGGGGCAGGGCCAAGGTTCCCCCTCCACTTT
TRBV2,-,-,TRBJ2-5,CASTLQETQYF,TGTGCCAGCACTCTACAAGAGACCCAGTACTTC
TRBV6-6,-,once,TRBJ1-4,CASSSAGAANEKLFF,TGTGCCAGCAGCTCCGCGGGGGCAGCTAATGAAAAACTGTTTTTT
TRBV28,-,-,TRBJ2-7,CAIADRPYEQYF,TGTGCCATCGCTGACAGACCCTACGAGCAGTACTTC
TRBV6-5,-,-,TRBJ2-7,CASSYSKVSSPYEQYF,TGTGCCAGCAGTTACTCGAAGGTGTCTAGCCCCTACGAGCAGTACTTC
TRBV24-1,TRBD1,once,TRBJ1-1,CATSVGQGAKSTEAFF,TGTGCCACCAGTGTTGGACAGGGGGCCAAGAGCACTGAAGCTTTCTTT
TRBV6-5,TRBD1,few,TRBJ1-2,CASSRGQGGGYTF,TGTGCCAGCAGCCGTGGACAGGGTGGCGGCTACACCTTC
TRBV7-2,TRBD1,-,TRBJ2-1,CASSKVGGGEPHEQFF,TGTGCCAGCAGCAAGGTAGGGGGCGGAGAGCCCCATGAGCAGTTCTTC
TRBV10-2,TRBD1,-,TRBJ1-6,CASSPQGTGNSPLHF,TGCGCCAGCAGTCCCCAAGGGACAGGAAATTCACCCCTCCACTTT
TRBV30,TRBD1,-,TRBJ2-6,CAWSGTGVTSGANVLTF,TGTGCCTGGTCCGGGACAGGGGTTACCTCTGGGGCCAACGTCCTGACTTTC
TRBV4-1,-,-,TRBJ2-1,CASSQDRAYNEQFF,TGCGCCAGCAGCCAAGATCGGGCCTACAATGAGCAGTTCTTC
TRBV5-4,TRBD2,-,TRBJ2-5,CASGEGQRETQYF,TGTGCCAGCGGGGAGGGCCAGAGAGAGACCCAGTACTTC
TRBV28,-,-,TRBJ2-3,CASSSAAAGLRTDTQYF,TGTGCCAGCAGTTCCGCCGCGGCAGGACTCCGCACAGATACGCAGTATTTT
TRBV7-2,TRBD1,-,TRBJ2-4,CASSLQGAVAKNIQYF,TGTGCCAGCAGCTTACAGGGGGCCGTAGCCAAAAACATTCAGTACTTC
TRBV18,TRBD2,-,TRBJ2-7,CASSPRLAGRYEQYF,TGTGCCAGCTCACCTCGACTAGCGGGCCGCTACGAGCAGTACTTC